Shown below are 26 T cell receptor beta chains from a single sample sequenced in a study of radiotherapy plus CTLA-4 blockade in lung cancer. The table came from immunoSEQ multiplex PCR; TCRdb's copy has only in-frame clones and leaves some out. The table records tens of thousands of clones, more than 75% of them present only once. The source material was peripheral blood, sampled from a patient treated with radiotherapy plus ipilimumab. These receptors were collected from a human donor with non-small cell lung cancer that progressed on radiotherapy plus ipilimumab.

The chain employs TRBV10-2 and TRBJ1-5; D is possibly TRBD1 (6 bases). The CDR3 has 14 residues. The V end lost 3 bases, the J end lost 5 bases, and 11 bases lay between the germline ends. The germline CDR1 and CDR2 sequences are WSHSY and SAAADI. CDR3 nucleotide sequence: TGCGCCAGCAGTGAACAGGGAATGTATCAGCCCCAGCATTTT. This translates into CASSEQGMYQPQHF.

The chain has TRBV4-1 and TRBJ2-3, with a possible D match to TRBD2 (6 bases). The CDR3 extends over 13 amino acids. The germline V gene encodes CDR1 MGHRA and CDR2 YSYEKL. V was shortened by 7 bases and J by 1 base, with 9 bases between the two germline ends. The CDR3 region has the DNA TGCGCCAGCACCGGGGGAGGCACAGATACGCAGTATTTT. Encoded protein: CASTGGGTDTQYF.

The chain couples TRBV5-1 to TRBJ1-1; no reliable D call. This CDR3 has 15 residues. The germline V gene has CDR1 SGHRS and CDR2 YFSETQ. V was shortened by 0 bases and J by 4 bases, with 13 bases between the two germline ends. CDR3 sequence (DNA): TGCGCCAGCAGCTTGGTTCCGGATGTGGGCACTGAAGCTTTCTTT. Protein product: CASSLVPDVGTEAFF. Together with reference TRBV5-1 and TRBJ1-1, the CDR3 gives the full variable domain: KAGVTQTPRYLIKTRGQQVTLSCSPISGHRSVSWYQQTPGQGLQFLFEYFSETQRNKGNFPGRFSGRQFSNSRSEMNVSTLELGDSALYLCASSLVPDVGTEAFFGQGTRLTVV.

The rearrangement joins TRBV2 to TRBJ2-2; 8 positions match TRBD1. Germline-derived CDR1 and CDR2 are SNHLY and FYNNEI. The J segment lost 7 bases and the V segment lost 3 bases, leaving 10 bases of the junction unmatched. CDR3 length: 16 amino acids. The CDR3 nucleotides read TGTGCCAGCAGTGACAAGGGACAGGCTCGCATCGGGGAGCTGTTTTTT. Translated, it gives CASSDKGQARIGELFF. The whole variable domain, filled in from reference TRBV2 and TRBJ2-2, reads EPEVTQTPSHQVTQMGQEVILRCVPISNHLYFYWYRQILGQKVEFLVSFYNNEISEKSEIFDDQFSVERPDGSNFTLKIRSTKLEDSAMYFCASSDKGQARIGELFFGEGSRLTVL.

This chain connects TRBV28 to TRBJ2-3; TRBD2 matches at 9 bases. V lost 3 bases, J lost 5 bases, and 9 bases stayed unmatched. This CDR3 spans 16 amino acids. CDR1 and CDR2 from the germline V gene are MDHEN and SYDVKM. The CDR3 nucleotides read TGTGCCAGCAGTTTCCTCCGACTAGCGGATAAAGATACGCAGTATTTT. It codes for CASSFLRLADKDTQYF.

The chain employs TRBV10-3 and TRBJ2-3, with D perhaps matching TRBD1 (6 bases). This CDR3 region has 15 residues. Germline CDR1 reads ENHRY; CDR2 reads SYGVKD. Between the trimmed V and J ends, which lost 3 bases and 0 bases, there was a span of 10 bases. In DNA, the CDR3 is TGTGCCATCAGTGACCGGGACATAAGCACAGATACGCAGTATTTT. Translating it yields CAISDRDISTDTQYF.

This chain links TRBV6-4 with TRBJ2-2, with a possible D match to TRBD2 (6 bases). Per the germline V gene, CDR1 is MRHNA and CDR2 is SNTAGT. V lost 4 bases to trimming and J lost 3 bases, with 6 bases between them. The CDR3 totals 13 residues. The DNA of the CDR3 is TGTGCCAGCAGTGCGGGAGACACCGGGGAGCTGTTTTTT. Its protein is CASSAGDTGELFF.

Worth noting for this clone: Other DNA sequences in the same sample also yield this CDR3. The rearrangement links TRBV4-1 to TRBJ1-5; no definite D call. Trimming cost V 0 bases and J 4 bases, with 10 bases left between them. The CDR3 spans 15 residues. The germline V gene encodes CDR1 MGHRA and CDR2 YSYEKL. DNA for the CDR3: TGCGCCAGCAGCCAAGATTTCAGATTAAATCAGCCCCAGCATTTT. This sequence encodes CASSQDFRLNQPQHF.

The chain combines TRBV29-1 with TRBJ2-1, with D perhaps matching TRBD1 or TRBD2 (5 bases each). Germline lookup yields CDR1 SQVTM and CDR2 ANQGSEA. The CDR3 spans 15 residues. Trimming pared 0 bases from V and 2 bases from J, leaving 11 bases between. This chain's CDR3 is CSVEDLGVTYNEQFF. In nucleotides, the CDR3 is TGCAGCGTTGAAGATCTGGGGGTCACCTACAATGAGCAGTTCTTC.

The sample holds a few counts of this clone. Other DNA sequences of this sample code for an identical CDR3. V gene TRBV7-8 combines with J gene TRBJ1-1; D gene uncertain. V shed 5 bases and J shed 1 base, with 11 bases lying between them. CDR3 length: 14 residues. The germline V gene has CDR1 SGHVS and CDR2 FQNEAQ. The CDR3 DNA is TGTGCCAGCAGCCTAGTTTCGGGGAACACTGAAGCTTTCTTT. This gives the protein CASSLVSGNTEAFF.

At least ten counts were recorded for this clone. The gene calls are TRBV19 and TRBJ2-3, with 8 bases lining up with TRBD1. CDR3 length: 16 residues. J gave up 1 base and V 4 bases, and 7 bases lay outside the gene matches. Germline V gene lookup returns CDR1 LNHDA and CDR2 SQIVND (reference sequence). The CDR3 region has the DNA TGTGCCAGTAGTACCACTCCGGGACAGGGCACAGATACGCAGTATTTT. Amino acid sequence: CASSTTPGQGTDTQYF.

V and J are TRBV28 and TRBJ2-7, with D possibly TRBD1 on 6 matching bases. V lost 6 bases to trimming and J lost 6 bases, with 18 bases between them. The CDR3 totals 14 residues. Germline CDR1 reads MDHEN; CDR2 reads SYDVKM. The CDR3: CASSLGWGRGEQYV. CDR3 nucleotides: TGTGCCAGCAGCTTGGGGTGGGGGCGCGGCGAGCAGTACGTC.

V is TRBV30 and J is TRBJ2-5; no clear D. CDR3 length equals 13 residues. V lost 5 bases and J lost 1, with 11 bases in between. Germline V gives CDR1 GTSNPN, CDR2 SVGIG (reference sequence). CDR3 residues: CAWVTDPQETQYF. CDR3 coding DNA: TGTGCCTGGGTAACTGATCCCCAAGAGACCCAGTACTTC.

The chain uses TRBV5-6 and TRBJ2-7; the match to TRBD1 covers 7 bases. Trimming removed 4 bases from V and 3 bases from J; junction bases left unmatched: 10. Germline assignment: CDR1 SGHDT and CDR2 YYEEEE. The CDR3 sequence is 15 residues long. CDR3 bases: TGTGCCAGCAGCAACCGGGACAGACCTAGCTACGAGCAGTACTTC. Translated, it gives CASSNRDRPSYEQYF.

The chain carries TRBV4-1 and TRBJ2-3, with 8 nucleotides matching TRBD2. Germline V gene data show CDR1 as MGHRA and CDR2 as YSYEKL. V lost 4 bases and J lost 4; bases outside the gene matches: 10. This CDR3 is 16 amino acids long. The CDR3 protein is CASSLRIAGNSDTQYF. The CDR3 DNA is TGCGCCAGCAGCCTCCGGATAGCGGGGAATTCAGATACGCAGTATTTT.

V and J are TRBV6-6 and TRBJ2-3; possible D gene TRBD1, 5 bases. The V end lost 0 bases, the J end lost 6 bases, and 13 bases lay between the germline ends. The CDR3 has 15 residues. The germline CDR1 and CDR2 sequences are MNHNY and SVGAGI (reference sequence). DNA of the CDR3: TGTGCCAGCAGTTACTCCCAGGGAATGGCGGATACGCAGTATTTT. Its translation: CASSYSQGMADTQYF.

V usage is TRBV5-6 and J usage is TRBJ1-5; maybe TRBD1 (6 bases). From germline, CDR1 is SGHDT and CDR2 YYEEEE. CDR3 length: 16 residues. Trimming cost V 1 base and J 1 base, with 12 bases left between them. The CDR3: CASSLMGATSNQPQHF. In nucleotides, the CDR3 is TGTGCCAGCAGCTTGATGGGGGCAACGAGCAATCAGCCCCAGCATTTT.

The chain carries TRBV30 and TRBJ2-2, with TRBD2 matching over 11 bases. Trimming removed 3 bases from V and 7 bases from J; junction bases left unmatched: 4. CDR1 is GTSNPN, CDR2 SVGIG, per germline (reference sequence). This CDR3 contains 14 residues. The CDR3 loop is CAWRIAGGYGELFF. In DNA, the CDR3 is TGTGCCTGGAGGATAGCGGGAGGGTACGGGGAGCTGTTTTTT. Based on the CDR3 plus reference TRBV30 and TRBJ2-2, the full variable domain is SQTIHQWPATLVQPVGSPLSLECTVEGTSNPNLYWYRQAAGRGLQLLFYSVGIGQISSEVPQNLSASRPQDRQFILSSKKLLLSDSGFYLCAWRIAGGYGELFFGEGSRLTVL.

This sequence joins TRBV28 and TRBJ2-2; 10 bases fit TRBD1. Germline V gene data show CDR1 as MDHEN and CDR2 as SYDVKM. V lost 4 bases to trimming and J lost 4 bases; unmatched junction nucleotides: 6. This CDR3 is 16 amino acids long. CDR3 sequence reads: CASSSPGQGSTGELFF. The CDR3 bases are TGTGCCAGCAGTTCTCCGGGACAGGGGTCCACCGGGGAGCTGTTTTTT.

The chain carries TRBV5-1 and TRBJ2-5; 12 positions match TRBD2. Trimming took 4 bases from V and 4 from J; bases not matched to a gene: 2. This CDR3 has 14 amino acids. Germline assignment: CDR1 SGHRS and CDR2 YFSETQ. CDR3 in DNA: TGCGCCAGCAGCATACTAGCGGGAGGAGAGACCCAGTACTTC. Translation: CASSILAGGETQYF.

The rearrangement uses TRBV7-2 and TRBJ2-1; D perhaps matches TRBD2 (6 bases). V lost 5 bases and J 0 bases, leaving 11 bases between the germline ends. The CDR3 runs to 15 residues. The germline gives CDR1 SGHTA, CDR2 FQGNSA. CDR3 DNA sequence: TGTGCCAGCAGCCAGCGGGTTGGCTCCTACAATGAGCAGTTCTTC. Encoded protein: CASSQRVGSYNEQFF.

This sequence joins TRBV30 and TRBJ2-1; TRBD1 agrees at 7 bases. Germline V gene data show CDR1 as GTSNPN and CDR2 as SVGIG (reference sequence). The CDR3 runs to 13 residues. V trimming: 1 base; J trimming: 9 bases; junction bases outside the gene matches: 6. The CDR3 protein is CAWSAGTVGEQFF. CDR3 bases: TGTGCCTGGAGTGCCGGGACAGTAGGTGAGCAGTTCTTC.

This chain joins TRBV5-6 and TRBJ1-2; tentative D call: TRBD1 (6 bases). This CDR3 has 13 amino acids. The germline V gene has CDR1 SGHDT and CDR2 YYEEEE. Between the trimmed V and J ends, which lost 1 base and 8 bases, there was a span of 12 bases. For the CDR3, the DNA is TGTGCCAGCAGCTTGCAGGGGCAGACGGGCTACACCTTC. Translated, it gives CASSLQGQTGYTF.

The J gene is TRBJ2-3, the V gene TRBV28; D unclear. CDR1 is MDHEN, CDR2 SYDVKM, per germline. The CDR3 is made up of 16 amino acids. Trimming took 8 bases from V and 4 from J, leaving 22 bases between them. For the CDR3, the DNA is TGTGCCAGCTCAATTCCGACATCTAACGCAGCAGATACGCAGTATTTT. Translating gives CASSIPTSNAADTQYF.

The chain links TRBV28 to TRBJ2-5, with 15 bases identical to TRBD2. Germline CDR1 is MDHEN and CDR2 is SYDVKM. This CDR3 spans 19 amino acids. Trimming at V came to 4 bases and at J to 3 bases, leaving 12 bases not matched to a gene. This CDR3 is CASSSIFPRTSGGEETQYF. The CDR3 DNA reads TGTGCCAGCAGTTCCATATTCCCTCGGACTAGCGGGGGGGAAGAGACCCAGTACTTC.

This chain joins TRBV6-5 and TRBJ2-3; TRBD2 matches 7 bases. After removal of 6 bases from V and 1 base from J, the junction contained 7 bases not matched to a gene. This CDR3 is 15 amino acids long. From germline, CDR1 is MNHEY and CDR2 SVGAGI. The CDR3 region is CASSPTSARTDTQYF. DNA of the CDR3: TGTGCCAGCAGCCCTACTAGCGCCCGCACAGATACGCAGTATTTT.